Following are 26 T cell receptor beta chains from one sample sequenced in a study of graft-versus-host responses after intestinal transplantation. These TCRs are of unknown antigen specificity. Sequenced by immunoSEQ multiplex PCR; TCRdb stores in-frame clones only, minus some. Of fewer than 90,000 clones listed, approximately 94% were seen once; the top ten hold over 0.15%. The source was unstimulated CD4+ T cells sorted from spleen or lymph node cells, collected before transplant. The receptors shown here come from a human donor who was the organ donor for an intestinal transplant.

The rearrangement joins TRBV6-1 to TRBJ2-3; possible D gene TRBD1, 7 bases. CDR3 length equals 15 residues. Looked up from germline, CDR1 is MNHNS and CDR2 is SASEGT. V lost 6 bases to trimming and J lost 7 bases, with 20 bases between them. CDR3 nucleotides: TGTGCCAGCAGCAAAACAGGGGAGGATACCTATACGCAGTATTTT. Translating gives CASSKTGEDTYTQYF.

The chain has TRBV28 and TRBJ2-5, with TRBD2 identical over 8 bases. The trim removed 6 bases at V and 7 bases at J, leaving 13 bases unmatched. CDR3 length: 15 amino acids. CDR1 MDHEN and CDR2 SYDVKM come from the germline V gene. CDR3 loop: CASRRSGGPSGTQYF. CDR3 nucleotides: TGTGCCAGCAGACGAAGCGGGGGCCCATCAGGGACCCAGTACTTC. Supplemented by reference TRBV28 and TRBJ2-5, the full variable domain reads DVKVTQSSRYLVKRTGEKVFLECVQDMDHENMFWYRQDPGLGLRLIYFSYDVKMKEKGDIPEGYSVSREKKERFSLILESASTNQTSMYLCASRRSGGPSGTQYFGPGTRLLVL.

The rearrangement links TRBV5-1 to TRBJ1-5; 8 bases are a match to TRBD1. The CDR3 is 16 amino acids. With V trimmed by 5 bases and J by 5 bases, 12 bases remained unmatched. Germline V CDR1 and CDR2: SGHRS, YFSETQ. As DNA, the CDR3 is TGCGCCAGCAGGCCGACCGGGACAGGAACTTATCAGCCCCAGCATTTT. Protein: CASRPTGTGTYQPQHF.

The chain is built from TRBV6-1 and TRBJ2-7, with D perhaps TRBD1 or TRBD2 (6 bases each). CDR1 and CDR2 from the germline V gene are MNHNS and SASEGT. The CDR3 spans 14 residues. V was clipped by 7 bases and J by 5 bases, with 18 bases between them. CDR3 amino acids: CASKTGTGRHEQYF. CDR3 DNA: TGTGCCAGCAAGACCGGAACAGGGAGGCACGAGCAGTACTTC.

The chain is built from TRBV4-3 and TRBJ2-1; 7 nucleotides match TRBD1. The germline gives CDR1 LGHNA, CDR2 YSLEER. CDR3 length: 14 amino acids. The junction had 3 bases not matched to a gene; V was cut back by 0 bases and J by 7 bases. Here the CDR3 DNA reads TGCGCCAGCAGCCAAGATCCAGGGGGTAATGAGCAGTTCTTC. It translates to CASSQDPGGNEQFF.

The rearrangement joins TRBV7-2 to TRBJ2-5; D unclear. Germline-derived CDR1 and CDR2 are SGHTA and FQGNSA. CDR3 length: 11 residues. The V end was cut by 3 bases, the J end by 3 bases, with 2 bases between. The CDR3 bases are TGTGCCAGCAGCTTCAAAGAGACCCAGTACTTC. Translating it yields CASSFKETQYF.

This sequence joins TRBV27 and TRBJ1-1, with 7 bases that match TRBD1. CDR3 length: 15 residues. V shed 8 bases and J 1 base; nucleotides not matched to a gene: 10. The germline gives CDR1 MNHEY, CDR2 SMNVEV (reference sequence). CDR3 amino acids: CASRTRQGENTEAFF. The CDR3 nucleotides are TGTGCCAGCCGGACCCGACAGGGAGAGAACACTGAAGCTTTCTTT.

In nucleotides, the CDR3 is TGTGCCAGCAGCCAATCCGGGGGGAGCCTCACAGATACGCAGTATTTT. It translates to CASSQSGGSLTDTQYF. V usage is TRBV7-2 and J usage is TRBJ2-3, with 7 bases aligning to TRBD2. CDR1 is SGHTA and CDR2 is FQGNSA in the germline V gene. J was trimmed by 2 bases and V by 5 bases; bases with no gene match: 10. This CDR3 region has 16 residues.

The CDR3 sequence: CASSLGARSYEQYF. DNA for the CDR3: TGTGCCAGCAGCTTGGGGGCCAGGTCCTACGAGCAGTACTTC. The V gene is TRBV5-6, the J gene TRBJ2-7; D gene uncertain. V lost 0 bases and J lost 1, with 8 bases in between. This CDR3 has 14 residues. Germline values: CDR1 SGHDT, CDR2 YYEEEE.

This clone was seen a handful of times. This chain links TRBV2 with TRBJ1-1, with D possibly being TRBD1 (5 bases). Per germline, CDR1 SNHLY and CDR2 FYNNEI. V gave up 2 bases and J gave up 3 bases, with 7 bases separating them. The CDR3 runs to 13 residues. The CDR3 coding sequence is TGTGCCAGCAGTGAACAGGGTTACACTGAAGCTTTCTTT. It codes for CASSEQGYTEAFF.

The rearrangement joins TRBV28 to TRBJ2-4; D is ambiguous. The V gene lost 5 bases and the J gene lost 0 bases, with 11 bases spanning the gap. Germline V lookup: CDR1 MDHEN, CDR2 SYDVKM. The CDR3 has 15 amino acids. In nucleotides, the CDR3 is TGTGCCAGCAGTGCACAGACACTAGCCAAAAACATTCAGTACTTC. This translates into CASSAQTLAKNIQYF.

The CDR3 region has the DNA TGTGCCAGCAGTTTATTCGGTCAGCCCCAGCATTTT. Translation gives CASSLFGQPQHF. The J gene is TRBJ1-5, the V gene TRBV28; D remains ambiguous. V gave up 1 base and J gave up 6 bases, with 4 bases separating them. The CDR3 length is 12 residues. The germline CDR1 and CDR2 sequences are MDHEN and SYDVKM.

Comment on this clone: The sample contains more than one DNA sequence encoding this CDR3. V and J are TRBV2 and TRBJ2-1; 8 bases fit TRBD2. Trimming took 7 bases from V and 3 from J; bases not matched to a gene: 11. CDR3 length: 16 residues. CDR1 and CDR2 (germline): SNHLY, FYNNEI. CDR3 in DNA: TGTGCCAGCATTGGGGGGGCGCGGGGGGACTACAATGAGCAGTTCTTC. Its protein is CASIGGARGDYNEQFF.

The chain combines TRBV27 with TRBJ1-5; 9 positions match TRBD1. The V gene's germline CDR1 is MNHEY and CDR2 SMNVEV (reference sequence). V lost 5 bases and J lost 7; bases outside the gene matches: 6. This CDR3 spans 14 amino acids. The CDR3 here is CASSPGTGFQPQHF. CDR3 nucleotide sequence: TGTGCCAGCAGTCCAGGGACAGGGTTCCAGCCCCAGCATTTT.

The CDR3 region is CASSLAGANVLTF. CDR3 in DNA: TGTGCCAGCTCTTTAGCTGGGGCCAACGTCCTGACTTTC. The chain employs TRBV6-1 and TRBJ2-6; D remains unclear. The V and J ends lost 8 bases and 2 bases respectively, with 7 bases between them. Germline CDR1 MNHNS, CDR2 SASEGT. This CDR3 has 13 amino acids.

The chain uses TRBV11-3 and TRBJ2-2; TRBD2 might be the D (6 bases). This CDR3 contains 16 residues. V was cut by 5 bases and J by 0 bases, with 13 bases left in between. Germline CDR1 SGHNT, CDR2 YENEEA. CDR3 sequence (DNA): TGTGCCAGCAGCCTGGACGGGGGAACGAACACCGGGGAGCTGTTTTTT. Its translation: CASSLDGGTNTGELFF.

This clone has just one count. V is TRBV6-4 and J is TRBJ1-2; 9 bases are shared with TRBD1. V shed 6 bases and J 8 bases; nucleotides not matched to a gene: 16. The CDR3 is 16 residues long. Germline V gives CDR1 MRHNA, CDR2 SNTAGT. Here the CDR3 DNA reads TGTGCCAGCAGGGCCGAGTCCCGGGACAGGGCTGGCGGCTACACCTTC. Amino acids: CASRAESRDRAGGYTF.

The gene calls are TRBV28 and TRBJ1-5, with D hard to call. CDR1 and CDR2 from the germline V gene are MDHEN and SYDVKM. The CDR3 extends over 15 amino acids. V lost 6 bases and J lost 4, with 16 bases in between. The CDR3 bases are TGTGCCAGCAGCCCGGGTGGGCCAGATAATCAGCCCCAGCATTTT. Translated: CASSPGGPDNQPQHF.

The rearrangement links TRBV10-3 to TRBJ1-1, with D possibly being TRBD1 (6 bases). With 6 bases removed from V and 1 base from J, the gap between germline ends came to 15 bases. Germline assignment: CDR1 ENHRY and CDR2 SYGVKD. CDR3 length: 15 amino acids. CDR3 DNA: TGTGCCATCAGCCCTTGGGACACTCAGAACACTGAAGCTTTCTTT. This gives the protein CAISPWDTQNTEAFF.

The V and J genes are TRBV6-1 and TRBJ1-2, with TRBD1 identical over 7 bases. V lost 4 bases, J lost 8 bases, and 13 bases stayed unmatched. The CDR3 is made up of 15 amino acids. Germline V lookup: CDR1 MNHNS, CDR2 SASEGT. CDR3 DNA sequence: TGTGCCAGCAGTGGCCCTAACACAGGGGTAGGAGGCTACACCTTC. It is translated as CASSGPNTGVGGYTF.

The chain employs TRBV2 and TRBJ1-5; D gene uncertain. Deletions cut 6 bases from V and 3 bases from J, with 12 bases between. The length of the CDR3 is 14 residues. Per the germline V gene, CDR1 is SNHLY and CDR2 is FYNNEI. CDR3 sequence reads: CASRATESNQPQHF. The CDR3 DNA follows: TGTGCCAGCAGGGCTACAGAATCCAATCAGCCCCAGCATTTT.

The chain carries TRBV2 and TRBJ2-1; 7 positions agree with TRBD1. The V gene end was trimmed by 8 bases and the J gene end by 7 bases; junction bases not matched to a gene: 11. The germline CDR1 and CDR2 sequences are SNHLY and FYNNEI. The CDR3 sequence is 14 residues long. CDR3 loop: CASVAPGGLNEQFF. The CDR3 region has the DNA TGTGCCAGCGTCGCGCCAGGGGGTTTGAATGAGCAGTTCTTC.

This clone has only one observation. CDR3 loop: CASSPPAGMNTEAFF. DNA for the CDR3: TGTGCCAGCTCACCACCGGCAGGGATGAACACTGAAGCTTTCTTT. The V and J genes are TRBV18 and TRBJ1-1; maybe TRBD1 (5 bases). V lost 0 bases, J lost 0 bases, and 8 bases lay in between. Germline loops: CDR1 KGHSH, CDR2 LQKENI. The CDR3 length is 15 residues.

The V call is TRBV5-4, the J call TRBJ1-1; 7 positions match TRBD1. The CDR3 sequence is 14 residues long. Per germline, CDR1 SGHNT and CDR2 YYREEE (reference sequence). V lost 3 bases, J lost 1 base, and 3 bases stayed unmatched. Here the CDR3 reads CASSSNRGNTEAFF. For the CDR3, the DNA is TGTGCCAGCAGCTCTAACAGGGGGAACACTGAAGCTTTCTTT.

This chain connects TRBV7-2 to TRBJ2-7; the D is unclear. The CDR3 consists of 13 residues. V was clipped by 5 bases and J by 3 bases, with 11 bases between them. Germline V gene lookup returns CDR1 SGHTA and CDR2 FQGNSA. This chain's CDR3 is CASSAREFYEQYF. In DNA form, the CDR3 reads TGTGCCAGCAGCGCTCGTGAATTCTACGAGCAGTACTTC.

The CDR3 protein is CASSLRPGLDTSEQFF. The CDR3, as DNA: TGTGCCAGCAGCCTCCGCCCGGGACTAGACACTAGTGAGCAGTTCTTC. J is TRBJ2-1 and V is TRBV9, with 8 nucleotides matching TRBD2. The CDR3 length is 16 residues. The V and J ends lost 4 bases and 9 bases, in that order; junction bases with no gene match: 15. Germline values: CDR1 SGDLS, CDR2 YYNGEE.